This T cell receptor beta chain was identified during a study of vaccination effects on CD4 cells after COVID-19. Notes on the study in general: Late post-vaccination, clones induced by infection and those induced by vaccine underwent marked clonal contraction.

On this clone: Its antigen remains unidentified.

Clones were sequenced by immunoSEQ multiplex PCR, and TCRdb holds only the in-frame ones, with some missing. The sample records roughly 75,000 clones, approximately 70% being singletons. With the ViraFEST assay, the study expanded antigen-specific CD4+ T cells using viral peptide pools, then sequenced them. The culture ran for roughly ten days before CD4+ T cells were isolated. None of these healthy vaccinees had been infected with SARS-CoV-2 before vaccination. At days 3 and 7, half of the medium was exchanged for IL-2 medium. The sequencing used CD4+ T cells from PBMCs cultured with HCoV-OC43 spike peptides, collected before COVID-19 vaccination. Stated subset: HCoV-OC43 spike overlapping peptide pool stimulation. The origin of this receptor is a human donor who received a COVID-19 vaccine.

CDR3 amino acids: CASTRGQAGNTIYF. The CDR3 coding sequence is TGCGCCAGCACCCGGGGGCAAGCTGGAAACACCATATATTTT. This rearrangement joins TRBV5-1 to TRBJ1-3; D possibly corresponds to TRBD1 (6 bases). Germline CDR1 is SGHRS and CDR2 is YFSETQ. V was pared by 6 bases and J by 2 bases, with 12 bases between. The CDR3 is 14 amino acids.